This T cell receptor (beta chain) was retrieved from a study of shared clonotypes between healthy human individuals (dated by TCRdb to between 2020 and 2021). In terms of the full investigation: The cohort comprised a couple of women and a few men aged 18 to 49 years. Per donor, leukapheresis produced somewhere between about 0.85 and 8.9 billion PBMCs. For each donor, CD4 naive and CD4 memory were each run on three plates, CD8 naive on two plates, and CD8 memory on one plate. Blood TCR repertoires of a handful of healthy adults were deeply sequenced to estimate repertoire size and the extent of clonotype sharing between individuals. Different laboratories and diverse techniques were used to prepare libraries and sequence TCR repertoires, to increase sequencing depth and limit assay-specific biases.

As concerns this clone: The antigen this receptor binds is unknown. Per-nucleotide qualities are absent, and no much larger clonotype sits a single base away.

Healthy HIV-negative adults with no recently reported acute infections or vaccinations were included as donors. All donors were Caucasian adults living in Nashville, Tennessee, USA. CD4+ T cells were enriched by magnetic negative selection, after which naive cells were positively selected on CD45RA and the negative fraction was taken as the memory subset. Blood was collected by leukapheresis, and PBMCs were isolated by Ficoll-Histopaque density gradient centrifugation and then cryopreserved in liquid nitrogen vapor phase. Purity and quantity of every magnetically sorted T cell population were checked by analytical flow cytometry. Each sorted fraction had its genomic DNA isolated and then quantified by UV absorbance on a Nanodrop 2000c. TCR CDR3 regions were amplified from genomic DNA by multiplex PCR using the deep immunoSEQ assay. Extracted genomic DNA from each cell subset was spread evenly across all wells of several immunoSEQ 96-well plates, with each plate serving as a replicate. Each replicate PCR for sorted subsets received roughly 200 ng genomic DNA, equal to about 30,000 T cell genomes. Purified libraries were measured with a Qubit 3.0 fluorometer, size-checked on a Bioanalyzer 2100, and measured again with the KAPA Library Quantification kit. Each immunoSEQ 96-well plate was sequenced on its own single-read 150-cycle Illumina NextSeq 550 flow cell. Per the source publication's procedure: Because the immunoSEQ output held only junctional sequences and lacked quality scores, the filtering could not match the filtering applied to full-length reads. To assign V/J genes and CDR3, sequences were annotated using PyIR, a Python wrapper for IgBLAST v1.9, with IMGT germline references. Reads were filtered out if the reads had weak V/J assignments (E-value above 1e-6), no CDR3, stop codons, out-of-frame junctions, or ambiguous translated residues. A V3J clonotype was defined by an identical inferred V gene, J gene, and CDR3 amino acid sequence. Percentage overlap between repertoires was computed as shared unique clonotypes divided by the size of the smaller repertoire. RTK rarefaction, the Chao1 estimator, and Recon v2.1 estimates of unobserved clonotypes were used to assess repertoire richness. For all TCRbeta clonotypes obtained by the gDNA method from a handful of donors, generation probabilities were computed with OLGA. Drawn from immuneACCESS, this table holds only the in-frame rearrangements with V and J called that TCRdb kept. Clones are partly lost; checked studies trace under half to an unresolved V gene and leave the rest unexplained. V and J calls and clone size come straight from that table; D and trimming were deduced from the DNA. The sample data list about 1.1 million clones, and roughly 77% of these were observed just once. The ten biggest clones cover about 0.94% of the sample.

Overall results and qualifications from the work: Pairwise subsampling led to the expectation that sequencing depth would affect the degree of clonotype sharing among donors. Only blood was sampled, and tissue TCR repertoires likely differ from those in blood. Estimated clonotype richness was generally larger for naive than for memory subsets. Across a handful of donors, around 5.4% of naive CD4, roughly 3.5% of naive CD8, 2.3% of memory CD4, and around 0.4% of memory CD8 clonotypes were shared. Even with the large sequencing depth, rarefaction of the sorted-subset datasets indicated that sequencing was incomplete. Compared with non-shared clonotypes, clonotypes shared by all four sorted-subset donors had higher generation probabilities. The genetic and exposure-history diversity represented was limited by the small number of donors.

V has 8 bases trimmed and J has 4 bases trimmed; junction bases matching no gene number 9. In the germline V gene, CDR1 corresponds to MDHEN and CDR2 to SYDVKM. The CDR3 has 14 amino acids, counting the end cysteine and phenylalanine. The kept DNA is CDR3 alone, 42 bases in frame from the first base. The rearrangement combines TRBV28 with TRBJ2-3, and TRBD2 aligns with 7 junction nucleotides. The sequencing input was memory CD4+ T cells from PBMCs. The meaning of the sample's cell subset or site label: CD45RA-negative fraction. The origin of this receptor is a man younger than 35 in good health. Some clones in this sample may be carry-over from other donors' samples. The bases are TGTGCCAGCCTACAAAGGGGAGGGGCAGATACGCAGTATTTT. It encodes CASLQRGGADTQYF. Reference TRBV28 and TRBJ2-3 genes cover what lies past the CDR3, so the full variable domain is DVKVTQSSRYLVKRTGEKVFLECVQDMDHENMFWYRQDPGLGLRLIYFSYDVKMKEKGDIPEGYSVSREKKERFSLILESASTNQTSMYLCASLQRGGADTQYFGPGTRLTVL.